This T cell receptor (beta chain) stems from a study of CD8 T cells in ankylosing spondylitis. Study-wide findings and caveats: There was a TCR beta motif, made of several highly homologous variants, that appeared characteristic of ankylosing spondylitis blood.

The germline gives CDR1 SNHLY, CDR2 FYNNEI. Trimming removed 3 bases from V and 4 bases from J, with 7 bases in between. The CDR3 contains 12 residues. Notes on this clonotype: Its matching antigen is unknown.

Using its own MiXCR run on the 5' RACE reads, TCRdb lists one record per CDR3 protein. The data hold around 300,000 distinct CDR3 sequences, with roughly 14% observed a single time. This receptor was obtained from a male donor with ankylosing spondylitis or in good health (not recorded which). Source material: blood, either unsorted or a sorted T cell fraction (not recorded which). The J gene is TRBJ2-7, the V gene TRBV2, with D unclear. Here the CDR3 DNA reads TGTGCCAGCAGTGACGCGGCTTACGAGCAGTACTTC. Protein product: CASSDAAYEQYF.